This is a list of T cell receptor beta chains from one sample in a study of blood T cell repertoires in COVID-19. The protocol was immunoSEQ multiplex PCR, while the TCRdb copy is restricted to in-frame clones and leaves out a portion. The table has 80,000 to 100,000 clones, roughly nine tenths seen once; the top ten hold less than 2%. Specimen: peripheral blood. Receptor source: a human donor with active COVID-19. The donor label of this sample is uncertain. Each CDR3 is given with its conserved first and last residue. A D gene is named only where the DNA matches it firmly. The size entry is marked missing in some rows and otherwise reads once, few, many or a size class.

J: TRBJ1-5
size: .
V: TRBV6-1
D: TRBD1
length: 17
CDR3: CASSEATGGRSGQPQHF
DNA: TGTGCCAGCAGTGAAGCGACAGGGGGAAGATCGGGTCAGCCCCAGCATTTT

J: TRBJ2-3
size: .
V: TRBV5-1
D: TRBD2
length: 17
CDR3: CASSFLTAGGHEDTQYF
DNA: TGCGCCAGCAGCTTTTTAACAGCGGGGGGGCACGAAGATACGCAGTATTTT

J: TRBJ2-1
size: .
V: TRBV5-4
D: TRBD1
length: 15
CDR3: CASSGRDRGSYEQFF
DNA: TGTGCCAGCAGCGGCCGGGACAGGGGATCCTATGAGCAGTTCTTC

J: TRBJ2-5
size: few
V: TRBV10-3
D: .
length: 13
CDR3: CAISGGAPETQYF
DNA: TGTGCCATCAGTGGCGGGGCGCCCGAGACCCAGTACTTC

J: TRBJ2-7
size: .
V: TRBV10-3
D: TRBD2
length: 14
CDR3: CAISETSGSYEQYF
DNA: TGTGCCATCAGTGAAACTAGCGGGTCCTACGAGCAGTACTTC

J: TRBJ1-1
size: .
V: TRBV2
D: .
length: 17
CDR3: CASSERQAVWRNTEAFF
DNA: TGTGCCAGCAGCGAAAGACAGGCTGTTTGGCGGAACACTGAAGCTTTCTTT

J: TRBJ1-2
size: .
V: TRBV6-6
D: TRBD1
length: 15
CDR3: CASTQTGVTNYGYTF
DNA: TGTGCCAGCACCCAGACAGGGGTTACTAACTATGGCTACACCTTC

J: TRBJ2-3
size: .
V: TRBV9
D: .
length: 15
CDR3: CASSEWGELGDTQYF
DNA: TGTGCCAGCAGCGAATGGGGGGAACTCGGAGATACGCAGTATTTT

J: TRBJ2-7
size: .
V: TRBV6-5
D: .
length: 12
CDR3: CASRTGQYEQYF
DNA: TGTGCCAGCAGGACCGGACAGTACGAGCAGTACTTC

J: TRBJ2-1
size: .
V: TRBV5-1
D: TRBD2
length: 16
CDR3: CASSPPSTSGGHEQFF
DNA: TGCGCCAGCAGCCCGCCTTCGACTAGCGGGGGTCATGAGCAGTTCTTC

J: TRBJ2-1
size: .
V: TRBV7-2
D: .
length: 14
CDR3: CASSLSRQYNEQFF
DNA: TGTGCCAGCAGCCTAAGTAGACAGTACAATGAGCAGTTCTTC

J: TRBJ2-1
size: once
V: TRBV5-1
D: TRBD2
length: 13
CDR3: CASGGGASDEQFF
DNA: TGCGCCAGCGGCGGGGGGGCCTCCGATGAGCAGTTCTTC

J: TRBJ2-5
size: .
V: TRBV7-2
D: TRBD1
length: 15
CDR3: CASSSGTGGAETQYF
DNA: TGTGCCAGCAGCTCCGGGACAGGGGGCGCGGAGACCCAGTACTTC

J: TRBJ2-7
size: .
V: TRBV2
D: TRBD1
length: 15
CDR3: CASSEARDRPYEQYF
DNA: TGTGCCAGCAGTGAAGCGCGGGACAGGCCCTACGAGCAGTACTTC

J: TRBJ2-7
size: .
V: TRBV10-2
D: .
length: 14
CDR3: CASSEKFIPYEQYF
DNA: TGCGCCAGCAGTGAGAAATTTATCCCCTACGAGCAGTACTTC

J: TRBJ2-5
size: .
V: TRBV14
D: .
length: 15
CDR3: CASSPGKRAQETQYF
DNA: TGTGCCAGCAGCCCCGGGAAAAGGGCCCAAGAGACCCAGTACTTC

J: TRBJ2-7
size: .
V: TRBV11-2
D: .
length: 15
CDR3: CASSLQATHSYEQYF
DNA: TGTGCCAGCAGCTTACAGGCAACACACTCCTACGAGCAGTACTTC

J: TRBJ1-5
size: .
V: TRBV2
D: TRBD1
length: 17
CDR3: CASSKNAQGYSNQPQHF
DNA: TGTGCCAGCAGTAAAAACGCACAGGGGTATAGCAATCAGCCCCAGCATTTT

J: TRBJ2-3
size: .
V: TRBV12-3/TRBV12-4
D: TRBD2
length: 13
CDR3: CASSTRGGDTQYF
DNA: TGTGCCAGCAGTACCCGGGGGGGGGATACGCAGTATTTT

J: TRBJ2-1
size: .
V: TRBV7-2
D: .
length: 12
CDR3: CASSWAYNEQFF
DNA: TGTGCCAGCAGCTGGGCTTACAATGAGCAGTTCTTC

J: TRBJ1-2
size: .
V: TRBV7-8
D: .
length: 19
CDR3: CASSLESGRWQLANYGYTF
DNA: TGTGCCAGCAGCTTAGAGAGCGGGAGGTGGCAGCTAGCTAACTATGGCTACACCTTC

J: TRBJ1-1
size: .
V: TRBV19
D: .
length: 15
CDR3: CASSIPGTKNTEAFF
DNA: TGTGCCAGTAGTATCCCCGGGACAAAAAACACTGAAGCTTTCTTT